The 16 T cell receptor beta chains below were found in one sample sequenced in a study of blood T cell repertoires in COVID-19. The data were produced by immunoSEQ multiplex PCR, yet TCRdb's version contains in-frame clones alone and is incomplete. This table has about 210,000 clones, roughly four fifths appearing once. Specimen: peripheral blood. These receptors were taken from a woman aged 70 to 79 with COVID-19, enrolled during active disease.

CDR3 in amino acids: CASGDREETQYF. The CDR3 DNA is TGTGCCAGCGGGGACAGAGAAGAGACCCAGTACTTC. The chain joins TRBV19 to TRBJ2-5; 7 nucleotides line up with TRBD1. Germline assignment: CDR1 LNHDA and CDR2 SQIVND (reference sequence). CDR3 length: 12 residues. V trimming: 9 bases; J trimming: 3 bases; junction bases outside the gene matches: 4.

The chain is built from TRBV19 and TRBJ2-1, with TRBD2 as a possible D gene (6 bases). The V end lost 5 bases, the J end lost 7 bases, and 12 bases lay between the germline ends. Germline lookup yields CDR1 LNHDA and CDR2 SQIVND (reference sequence). This CDR3 comprises 13 residues. CDR3 bases: TGTGCCAGTAGTCGGGACTTTTGGAATGAGCAGTTCTTC. Protein: CASSRDFWNEQFF.

J is TRBJ1-4 and V is TRBV28; 8 nucleotides match TRBD1. The CDR3 covers 14 residues. J lost 3 bases, V lost 8 bases, and 5 bases had no gene match. CDR1 and CDR2 (germline): MDHEN, SYDVKM. CDR3 protein: CASGTGGANEKLFF. DNA for the CDR3: TGTGCCAGCGGAACAGGGGGTGCTAATGAAAAACTGTTTTTT.

This chain connects TRBV9 to TRBJ2-1; TRBD1 might be the D (6 bases). V was pared by 4 bases and J by 2 bases, with 13 bases between. The CDR3 is made up of 15 amino acids. Germline V gives CDR1 SGDLS, CDR2 YYNGEE. The CDR3, as DNA: TGTGCCAGCAGCTATCTAGGACAGACCTACAATGAGCAGTTCTTC. It is translated as CASSYLGQTYNEQFF.

The V and J genes are TRBV2 and TRBJ2-6; TRBD2 is a possible D gene (6 bases). The CDR3 sequence is 15 residues long. In germline, CDR1 is SNHLY, CDR2 FYNNEI. Trimming removed 6 bases from V and 3 bases from J, with 12 bases in between. CDR3: CASSRGTSGANVLTF. CDR3 in DNA: TGTGCCAGCAGCCGCGGGACGAGTGGGGCCAACGTCCTGACTTTC.

This chain uses TRBV5-1 with TRBJ1-6; 8 bases line up with TRBD1. The V gene's germline CDR1 is SGHRS and CDR2 YFSETQ. Losses at the gene ends were 4 bases for V and 6 bases for J; bases not matched to a gene: 3. This CDR3 has 14 amino acids. CDR3 residues: CASSPGQGNSPLHF. The DNA of the CDR3 is TGCGCCAGCAGCCCCGGACAGGGTAATTCACCCCTCCACTTT.

The chain uses TRBV7-9 and TRBJ1-1; D possibly corresponds to TRBD1 (6 bases). V was trimmed by 5 bases and J by 8 bases, leaving 18 bases between them. CDR1 and CDR2 from the germline V gene are SEHNR and FQNEAQ (reference sequence). The CDR3 runs to 14 residues. The CDR3 is CASSHTGGSEEAFF. CDR3 nucleotide sequence: TGTGCCAGCAGCCATACGGGGGGCAGTGAGGAAGCTTTCTTT.

The V gene is TRBV7-7, the J gene TRBJ2-5, with TRBD1 matching over 11 bases. Germline V gene lookup returns CDR1 SSHAT and CDR2 FNYEAQ (reference sequence). V was clipped by 5 bases and J by 2 bases; unmatched bases: 4. CDR3 length: 15 amino acids. CDR3 in DNA: TGTGCCAGCAGCAGGGGACAGGGGGTTCAAGAGACCCAGTACTTC. It is translated as CASSRGQGVQETQYF.

The chain has TRBV7-2 and TRBJ2-7; D not certain. The V and J ends lost 8 bases and 4 bases respectively, with 9 bases between them. Germline CDR1 reads SGHTA; CDR2 reads FQGNSA. The CDR3 has 11 amino acids. The DNA for the CDR3 is TGTGCCAGCGCTAGTTTTTACGAGCAGTACTTC. The encoded protein is CASASFYEQYF.

The gene calls are TRBV6-2 or TRBV6-3 and TRBJ1-2, with a tentative D call TRBD1 (5 bases). CDR1 is MNHEY and CDR2 is SVGEGT in the germline V gene. The CDR3 is made up of 18 amino acids. The germline V and J ends were trimmed by 2 bases and 5 bases, with 24 bases remaining between them. The DNA for the CDR3 is TGTGCCAGCAGTTACGACAGCAACGGCCCCCCCACCTCATATGGCTACACCTTC. Encoded protein: CASSYDSNGPPTSYGYTF.

V gene TRBV2 combines with J gene TRBJ2-1; 7 bases match TRBD2. Trimming at V came to 7 bases and at J to 0 bases, leaving 6 bases not matched to a gene. This CDR3 comprises 15 residues. Germline V CDR1 and CDR2: SNHLY, FYNNEI. For the CDR3, the DNA is TGTGCCAGCAAGCTAGCGGATAACTCCTACAATGAGCAGTTCTTC. Residues: CASKLADNSYNEQFF.

V gene TRBV5-1 combines with J gene TRBJ1-6; perhaps TRBD1 as D (6 bases). V lost 0 bases, J lost 2 bases, and 9 bases lay in between. Germline CDR1 is SGHRS and CDR2 is YFSETQ. CDR3 size: 16 residues. The DNA of the CDR3 is TGCGCCAGCAGCTTGGGGGGGCCTCCCTATAATTCACCCCTCCACTTT. This sequence encodes CASSLGGPPYNSPLHF.

The V and J genes are TRBV14 and TRBJ1-2; D is ambiguous. Germline V gene data show CDR1 as SGHDN and CDR2 as FVKESK. The CDR3 contains 15 residues. Trimming left V 4 bases short and J 5 bases short, with 17 bases between. The CDR3 nucleotides read TGTGCCAGCAGCCCTCGAGGAGGGTCTTCTTATGGCTACACCTTC. It encodes CASSPRGGSSYGYTF.

The chain has TRBV6-2 or TRBV6-3 and TRBJ1-1; TRBD1 matches 7 bases. The CDR3 contains 15 residues. Germline V gene sequence: CDR1 MNHEY, CDR2 SVGEGT. V lost 5 bases, J lost 1 base, and 7 bases stayed unmatched. The CDR3 DNA is TGTGCCAGCAGTGACAACAGGGGCGGGAACACTGAAGCTTTCTTT. Translation gives CASSDNRGGNTEAFF.

The rearrangement uses TRBV7-9 and TRBJ2-3; no reliable D call. The germline CDR1 and CDR2 sequences are SEHNR and FQNEAQ (reference sequence). V dropped 5 bases and J dropped 2 bases, with 17 bases sitting between them. The CDR3 length is 16 residues. The CDR3 is CASSRPLRKVTDTQYF. DNA of the CDR3: TGTGCCAGCAGCCGACCTTTGAGGAAAGTCACAGATACGCAGTATTTT.

The CDR3 DNA is TGTGCCATCAGAGGACTAGCGGGAGATGGTGAGCAGTTCTTC. It codes for CAIRGLAGDGEQFF. The J gene is TRBJ2-1, the V gene TRBV10-3, with 13 bases fitting TRBD2. V shed 6 bases and J 9 bases; nucleotides not matched to a gene: 5. From germline, CDR1 is ENHRY and CDR2 SYGVKD. This CDR3 region has 14 residues.